The entry that follows covers one TCR beta chain sequence. Its matching antigen is unknown. This entry belongs to a study of beta chain features in type 1 diabetes. CDR1 and CDR2 from the germline V gene are MDHEN and SYDVKM. Trimming at V came to 8 bases and at J to 9 bases, leaving 9 bases not matched to a gene. CDR3 size: 15 residues. Study-wide results and limits: Moderate but significant shortening of TCRB CDR3s was recorded in all four CD4+ subsets from Type 1 diabetes patients. Short templates might get an advantage during PCR, and this would be equal in patients and controls.

Reverse transcribing all isolated RNA meant expressed TCRB transcripts were sequenced. Data came from immunoSEQ multiplex PCR; TCRdb stores just in-frame clones and leaves some out. The table records about 650,000 clones, roughly 12% of them present only once. Sorting gave populations that all exceeded 95% purity. The specimen sequenced was naive CD4+ T cells from blood. J is TRBJ2-1 and V is TRBV28; 14 positions match TRBD2. The sequence was obtained from a man aged 30 to 39 with type 1 diabetes. This CDR3 is CASGTSGGLRIEQFF. CDR3 in DNA: TGTGCCAGCGGGACTAGCGGGGGCCTACGGATTGAGCAGTTCTTC.